This is a list of T cell receptor beta chains from one sample in a study of T cells in Graves' hyperthyroidism and ophthalmopathy. TCRdb analysed the multiplex PCR reads with MiXCR anew, one entry per CDR3 protein. In the table there are 550,000 to 650,000 distinct CDR3 sequences, 11% to 15% of which are singletons. Input material: blood. The receptors come from a woman younger than 45 with Graves' hyperthyroidism that later progressed to Graves' ophthalmopathy. Each CDR3 is given with its conserved first and last residue. Each record gives: clone size, J gene, V gene, D gene, CDR3 protein, CDR3 DNA. D genes are given only for firm matches. The listing skips clone size in some rows; elsewhere it reads once, few, many or a size class.

abundance: NA; j_gene: TRBJ2-7; v_gene: TRBV10-2; d_gene: NA; CDR3aa: CASSESWLGTPYEQYF; CDR3nt: TGCGCCAGCAGTGAGTCGTGGTTGGGAACCCCCTACGAGCAGTACTTC
abundance: NA; j_gene: TRBJ2-3; v_gene: TRBV11-2; d_gene: NA; CDR3aa: CASLLARGVTSTDTQYF; CDR3nt: TGTGCCAGCCTCCTCGCCCGGGGAGTGACTAGCACAGATACGCAGTATTTT
abundance: many; j_gene: TRBJ2-5; v_gene: TRBV5-5; d_gene: NA; CDR3aa: CASSPALGKETQYF; CDR3nt: TGTGCCAGCAGCCCCGCTTTGGGGAAAGAGACCCAGTACTTC
abundance: many; j_gene: TRBJ2-1; v_gene: TRBV12-5; d_gene: NA; CDR3aa: CASGSPYNEQFF; CDR3nt: TGTGCTAGTGGCTCCCCCTACAATGAGCAGTTCTTC
abundance: many; j_gene: TRBJ2-7; v_gene: TRBV12-3/TRBV12-4; d_gene: NA; CDR3aa: CASSLVGGDTGEQYF; CDR3nt: TGTGCCAGCAGTTTAGTGGGAGGGGACACAGGGGAGCAGTACTTC
abundance: NA; j_gene: TRBJ1-1; v_gene: TRBV5-5; d_gene: TRBD1; CDR3aa: CASSLGTTGGGEAFF; CDR3nt: TGTGCCAGCAGCTTGGGGACGACAGGGGGAGGTGAAGCTTTCTTT
abundance: few; j_gene: TRBJ1-5; v_gene: TRBV18; d_gene: NA; CDR3aa: CASSPSTDNQPQHF; CDR3nt: TGTGCCAGCTCACCATCGACGGATAATCAGCCCCAGCATTTT
abundance: few; j_gene: TRBJ2-1; v_gene: TRBV5-6; d_gene: TRBD1; CDR3aa: CASSQIGQVGEQFF; CDR3nt: TGTGCCAGCAGCCAAATAGGACAGGTCGGGGAGCAGTTCTTC
abundance: few; j_gene: TRBJ1-2; v_gene: TRBV3-1; d_gene: NA; CDR3aa: CASSQVIGGNYGYTF; CDR3nt: TGTGCCAGCAGCCAAGTTATTGGAGGGAACTATGGCTACACCTTC
abundance: NA; j_gene: TRBJ2-1; v_gene: TRBV7-8; d_gene: TRBD2; CDR3aa: CASSSRTSGKADEQFF; CDR3nt: TGTGCCAGCAGCTCCCGGACTAGCGGGAAGGCAGATGAGCAGTTCTTC
abundance: NA; j_gene: TRBJ2-2; v_gene: TRBV5-6; d_gene: NA; CDR3aa: CASSSAGLAKAGELFF; CDR3nt: TGTGCCAGCAGCTCCGCGGGGTTAGCGAAAGCCGGGGAGCTGTTTTTT
abundance: many; j_gene: TRBJ2-2; v_gene: TRBV5-1; d_gene: NA; CDR3aa: CASSPTSHTIPGELFF; CDR3nt: TGCGCCAGCAGCCCTACTAGCCATACCATCCCCGGGGAGCTGTTTTTT
abundance: many; j_gene: TRBJ2-7; v_gene: TRBV18; d_gene: TRBD2; CDR3aa: CASSPPGGSEQYF; CDR3nt: TGTGCCAGCTCACCACCGGGAGGGAGCGAGCAGTACTTC
abundance: many; j_gene: TRBJ2-1; v_gene: TRBV7-3; d_gene: NA; CDR3aa: CASSRLNRDYNEQFF; CDR3nt: TGTGCCAGCAGCCGACTGAACAGAGACTACAATGAGCAGTTCTTC
abundance: many; j_gene: TRBJ2-7; v_gene: TRBV7-9; d_gene: TRBD2; CDR3aa: CASSFSGPSGRAVEQYF; CDR3nt: TGTGCCAGCAGCTTCAGTGGTCCTAGCGGGAGGGCCGTCGAGCAGTACTTC
abundance: few; j_gene: TRBJ2-7; v_gene: TRBV29-1; d_gene: NA; CDR3aa: CSVEGPSSYEQYF; CDR3nt: TGCAGCGTTGAAGGACCGAGCTCCTACGAGCAGTACTTC
abundance: many; j_gene: TRBJ2-6; v_gene: TRBV20-1; d_gene: NA; CDR3aa: CSASSGSGANVLTF; CDR3nt: TGCAGTGCTAGTTCCGGCTCTGGGGCCAACGTCCTGACTTTC
abundance: many; j_gene: TRBJ1-1; v_gene: TRBV19; d_gene: NA; CDR3aa: CASSTNRLEGAFF; CDR3nt: TGTGCCAGTAGTACTAACCGGCTAGAAGGAGCTTTCTTT
abundance: NA; j_gene: TRBJ1-1; v_gene: TRBV6-1; d_gene: NA; CDR3aa: CASSWRPYTEAFF; CDR3nt: TGTGCCAGCAGTTGGAGACCGTACACTGAAGCTTTCTTT
abundance: NA; j_gene: TRBJ1-2; v_gene: TRBV29-1; d_gene: TRBD1; CDR3aa: CSVSQPQGANGYTF; CDR3nt: TGCAGCGTTAGCCAGCCCCAGGGGGCCAATGGCTACACCTTC
abundance: many; j_gene: TRBJ2-4; v_gene: TRBV5-1; d_gene: TRBD2; CDR3aa: CASSIETSGRPRNIQYF; CDR3nt: TGCGCCAGCAGCATAGAGACTAGCGGGAGGCCGCGGAACATTCAGTACTTC
abundance: many; j_gene: TRBJ2-1; v_gene: TRBV19; d_gene: NA; CDR3aa: CAGPGVLYNEQFF; CDR3nt: TGTGCCGGGCCGGGAGTTCTCTACAATGAGCAGTTCTTC
abundance: many; j_gene: TRBJ2-1; v_gene: TRBV29-1; d_gene: TRBD1; CDR3aa: CSVSLFEGADEQFF; CDR3nt: TGCAGCGTTTCCCTTTTCGAGGGGGCCGATGAGCAGTTCTTC
abundance: NA; j_gene: TRBJ2-3; v_gene: TRBV12-3/TRBV12-4; d_gene: TRBD2; CDR3aa: CASNHWRESPDTQYF; CDR3nt: TGTGCCAGTAATCACTGGCGGGAGTCGCCAGATACGCAGTATTTT
abundance: many; j_gene: TRBJ1-6; v_gene: TRBV9; d_gene: NA; CDR3aa: CASAQAGGSPLHF; CDR3nt: TGTGCCAGCGCGCAGGCCGGGGGTTCACCCCTCCACTTT
abundance: many; j_gene: TRBJ2-7; v_gene: TRBV9; d_gene: NA; CDR3aa: CASSVNNVPYEQYF; CDR3nt: TGTGCCAGCAGCGTAAACAACGTCCCCTACGAGCAGTACTTC
abundance: many; j_gene: TRBJ1-1; v_gene: TRBV19; d_gene: TRBD1; CDR3aa: CASSMGDRANTEAFF; CDR3nt: TGTGCCAGTAGTATGGGGGACAGGGCGAACACTGAAGCTTTCTTT
abundance: NA; j_gene: TRBJ2-3; v_gene: TRBV11-3; d_gene: TRBD1; CDR3aa: CASSSGREPGQGADTQYF; CDR3nt: TGTGCCAGCAGCTCCGGAAGAGAACCGGGACAGGGGGCAGATACGCAGTATTTT
abundance: NA; j_gene: TRBJ1-5; v_gene: TRBV15; d_gene: NA; CDR3aa: CATSRGSGFVQPQHF; CDR3nt: TGTGCCACCAGCAGAGGCTCAGGGTTCGTTCAGCCCCAGCATTTT